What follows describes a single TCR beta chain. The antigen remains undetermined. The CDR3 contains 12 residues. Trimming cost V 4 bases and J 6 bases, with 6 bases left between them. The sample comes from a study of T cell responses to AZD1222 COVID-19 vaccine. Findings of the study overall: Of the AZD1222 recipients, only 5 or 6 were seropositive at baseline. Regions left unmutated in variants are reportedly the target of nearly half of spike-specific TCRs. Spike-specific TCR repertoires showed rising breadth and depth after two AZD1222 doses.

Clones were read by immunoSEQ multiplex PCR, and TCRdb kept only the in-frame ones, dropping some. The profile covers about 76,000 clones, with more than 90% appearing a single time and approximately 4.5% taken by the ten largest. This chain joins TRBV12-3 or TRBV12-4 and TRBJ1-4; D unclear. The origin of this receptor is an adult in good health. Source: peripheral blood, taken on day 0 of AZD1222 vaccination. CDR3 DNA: TGTGCCAGCAGTTATCGCGATGAAAAACTGTTTTTT. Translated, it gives CASSYRDEKLFF.